The 30 T cell receptor beta chains presented below share a single source sample, sequenced in a study of T-cell memory formation after mild COVID-19. TCRdb called the 5' RACE reads again in MiXCR, with one record for every CDR3 protein. The sample shows about 430,000 distinct CDR3 sequences, more than 15% of them seen only once. The sequenced sample was PBMCs or a T cell subset sorted from them (not recorded which). These receptors came from a man aged 18-30 years who had mild COVID-19 (a few samples of this study predate the infection). Cell type and time point are not known.

The chain carries TRBV30 and TRBJ2-3, with 7 bases aligning to TRBD2. V lost 1 base, J lost 1 base, and 5 bases stayed unmatched. CDR1 is GTSNPN, CDR2 SVGIG, per germline (reference sequence). The CDR3 has 15 residues. The CDR3, as DNA: TGTGCCTGGAGTGCCCAGCTAGCGGGCACAGATACGCAGTATTTT. Amino acids: CAWSAQLAGTDTQYF.

Only a few counts were recorded for this clonotype. Here the CDR3 reads CASSISLLPSDTQYF. The CDR3 DNA is TGTGCCAGCAGTATTAGCCTCCTCCCGTCGGATACGCAGTATTTT. The gene calls are TRBV6-5 and TRBJ2-3; the D is unclear. CDR1 and CDR2 from the germline V gene are MNHEY and SVGAGI. The V end lost 5 bases, the J end lost 6 bases, and 18 bases lay between the germline ends. This CDR3 has 15 residues.

In its sample, this clonotype was seen a few times. The gene calls are TRBV11-2 and TRBJ1-3, with 8 bases lining up with TRBD1. With V trimmed by 5 bases and J by 2 bases, 8 bases remained unmatched. The germline V gene encodes CDR1 SGHAT and CDR2 FQNNGV. This CDR3 contains 16 residues. The CDR3 DNA reads as TGTGCCAGCAGCCCGCAAGGACAGGGACCTGGAAACACCATATATTTT. Protein: CASSPQGQGPGNTIYF.

The chain links TRBV5-4 to TRBJ2-5, with a possible D match to TRBD2 (5 bases). Trimming stripped 4 bases from V and 2 bases from J, with 12 bases between. This CDR3 comprises 14 residues. The germline CDR1 and CDR2 sequences are SGHNT and YYREEE (reference sequence). The CDR3 DNA sequence: TGTGCCAGCAGCCCGAGGACTTGGCAAGAGACCCAGTACTTC. This encodes CASSPRTWQETQYF.

This chain joins TRBV13 and TRBJ2-2; D possibly matches TRBD1 or TRBD2 (6 bases each). Per germline, CDR1 PRHDT and CDR2 FYEKMQ (reference sequence). The CDR3 has 17 amino acids. Trimming took 2 bases from V and 5 from J, leaving 18 bases between them. The CDR3 DNA is TGTGCCAGCAGCTTAACGTCGTGGCAGGGGAGGACCGGGGAGCTGTTTTTT. Translation gives CASSLTSWQGRTGELFF.

This clonotype has just a few counts. The chain combines TRBV9 with TRBJ1-6, with a weak D call TRBD1 (5 bases). The germline V and J ends were trimmed by 0 bases and 9 bases, with 22 bases remaining between them. Looked up from germline, CDR1 is SGDLS and CDR2 is YYNGEE. The CDR3 sequence is 18 residues long. The CDR3 bases are TGTGCCAGCAGCGTAGGCCCCAACAGGATCGGGGGTCGTTCACCCCTCCACTTT. Residues: CASSVGPNRIGGRSPLHF.

The CDR3 region is CASSQDERRSDTQYF. CDR3 in DNA: TGCGCCAGCAGCCAAGATGAGCGGCGGTCGGATACGCAGTATTTT. The chain uses TRBV4-3 and TRBJ2-3; D is perhaps TRBD2 (5 bases). This CDR3 spans 15 amino acids. CDR1 LGHNA and CDR2 YSLEER come from the germline V gene. V lost 0 bases and J lost 6, with 13 bases in between.

The CDR3 coding sequence is TGTGCCAGCAGCGTGACCGGGACAGGGGGTATCACAGATACGCAGTATTTT. The encoded protein is CASSVTGTGGITDTQYF. V gene TRBV9 combines with J gene TRBJ2-3; 11 nucleotides match TRBD1. CDR1 SGDLS and CDR2 YYNGEE come from the germline V gene. V dropped 2 bases and J dropped 2; count of bases not matched to a gene: 7. This CDR3 is built from 17 residues.

CDR3 amino acids: CASIRRDRGTDTQYF. As DNA, the CDR3 is TGTGCCAGCATCCGCCGGGACAGGGGAACAGATACGCAGTATTTT. The J gene is TRBJ2-3, the V gene TRBV12-3 or TRBV12-4, with 10 bases that match TRBD1. The CDR3 length is 15 residues. V was clipped by 7 bases and J by 3 bases; unmatched bases: 7.

The genes are TRBV5-4 and TRBJ1-6; TRBD1 matches 7 bases. Germline loops: CDR1 SGHNT, CDR2 YYREEE (reference sequence). V lost 2 bases to trimming and J lost 10 bases; unmatched junction nucleotides: 9. This CDR3 comprises 15 residues. CDR3 bases: TGTGCCAGCAGCTTTGCTTCAGGGGGTGGATCACCCCTCCACTTT. Its translation is CASSFASGGGSPLHF.

This clonotype was seen a handful of times. This chain links TRBV5-1 with TRBJ2-3; D is uncertain. The CDR3 spans 15 residues. Germline-derived CDR1 and CDR2 are SGHRS and YFSETQ. V lost 0 bases and J 0 bases, leaving 8 bases between the germline ends. The CDR3 DNA reads TGCGCCAGCAGCTTGGTTGGGGTGAGCACAGATACGCAGTATTTT. Protein product: CASSLVGVSTDTQYF.

Many counts were recorded for this clonotype. The rearrangement uses TRBV5-1 and TRBJ2-1, with TRBD1 as a possible D gene (5 bases). The CDR3 is made up of 13 amino acids. Between the trimmed V and J ends, which lost 1 base and 5 bases, there was a span of 7 bases. In germline, CDR1 is SGHRS, CDR2 YFSETQ. The CDR3 DNA is TGCGCCAGCAGCTTGACAGGAGACAATGAGCAGTTCTTC. Translated, it gives CASSLTGDNEQFF.

The chain recombines TRBV7-2 with TRBJ2-3; D may be TRBD1 or TRBD2 (6 bases each). V lost 1 base to trimming and J lost 4 bases, with 18 bases between them. From germline, CDR1 is SGHTA and CDR2 FQGNSA. The CDR3 is 17 residues long. CDR3 amino acids: CASSLVIWGAPADTQYF. Here the CDR3 DNA reads TGTGCCAGCAGCTTAGTAATATGGGGGGCGCCAGCAGATACGCAGTATTTT. Full variable domain (remainder filled in from reference TRBV7-2 and TRBJ2-3): GAGVSQSPSNKVTEKGKDVELRCDPISGHTALYWYRQSLGQGLEFLIYFQGNSAPDKSGLPSDRFSAERTGGSVSTLTIQRTQQEDSAVYLCASSLVIWGAPADTQYFGPGTRLTVL.

This clonotype was observed a few times. The J gene is TRBJ1-2, the V gene TRBV5-1, with TRBD1 matching 8 bases. The CDR3 is made up of 15 amino acids. V dropped 3 bases and J dropped 0; count of bases not matched to a gene: 4. Germline lookup yields CDR1 SGHRS and CDR2 YFSETQ. The CDR3 reads CASSSDRGSNYGYTF. The CDR3 nucleotides are TGCGCCAGCAGCTCTGACAGGGGCTCTAACTATGGCTACACCTTC.

This clonotype was recorded a few times. The chain employs TRBV5-1 and TRBJ1-2; 7 positions match TRBD1. The CDR3 sequence is 15 residues long. V lost 3 bases and J lost 4; bases outside the gene matches: 9. Germline V gene lookup returns CDR1 SGHRS and CDR2 YFSETQ. This CDR3 is CASSSMGTATYGYTF. The CDR3 DNA reads TGCGCCAGCAGCTCGATGGGGACAGCGACCTATGGCTACACCTTC.

The J gene is TRBJ1-6, the V gene TRBV4-2, with a tentative D call TRBD1 (5 bases). V was pared by 3 bases and J by 14 bases, with 23 bases between. Per germline, CDR1 LGHNA and CDR2 YNFKEQ. The CDR3 runs 16 residues. Here the CDR3 DNA reads TGTGCCAGCAGCCAGGACATCGGAGGTGGAACTCGGGCCCTCCACTTT. Encoded protein: CASSQDIGGGTRALHF.

To note about this clonotype: A read error may account for a junction end that differs from germline. The rearrangement joins TRBV6-5 to TRBJ2-1; a possible D gene is TRBD1 (5 bases). Germline CDR1 is MNHEY and CDR2 is SVGAGI. CDR3 length: 15 amino acids. The CDR3 here is CASSYVGQRYSEQFF. The CDR3 DNA follows: TGTGCCAGCAGTTACGTAGGACAAAGGTACAGTGAGCAGTTCTTC.

The CDR3 nucleotides read TGTGCCAGCATCCGTCCCCCGGGGGTAAACACTGAAGCTTTCTTT. Translated: CASIRPPGVNTEAFF. The rearrangement uses TRBV2 and TRBJ1-1; D is possibly TRBD1 (5 bases). Germline V gene sequence: CDR1 SNHLY, CDR2 FYNNEI. Trimming cost V 7 bases and J 2 bases, with 17 bases left between them. The CDR3 is 15 residues long.

This clonotype appeared a few times. The CDR3 is CASSLSLWGDTGELFF. DNA for the CDR3: TGTGCCAGCAGTCTATCCCTTTGGGGGGACACCGGGGAGCTGTTTTTT. The rearrangement uses TRBV6-5 and TRBJ2-2; maybe TRBD2 (6 bases). Trimming left V 5 bases short and J 3 bases short, with 16 bases between. The CDR3 is made up of 16 amino acids. Per the germline V gene, CDR1 is MNHEY and CDR2 is SVGAGI.

The chain joins TRBV20-1 to TRBJ2-5; TRBD2 matches 9 bases. Germline V lookup: CDR1 DFQATT, CDR2 SNEGSKA (reference sequence). The CDR3 loop spans 17 amino acids. The V and J ends lost 2 bases and 5 bases, in that order; junction bases with no gene match: 15. The CDR3 DNA follows: TGCAGTGCTAGACTACCCCGGGCTAGCGGGGTCCTGGAGACCCAGTACTTC. Residues: CSARLPRASGVLETQYF.

The rearrangement uses TRBV5-1 and TRBJ2-1, with 10 bases lining up with TRBD2. CDR3 length: 16 residues. V shed 4 bases and J 8 bases; nucleotides not matched to a gene: 12. The germline V gene encodes CDR1 SGHRS and CDR2 YFSETQ. The CDR3 DNA follows: TGCGCCAGCAGCGACTCCGTAGCGGGGGGCCGCGATGAGCAGTTCTTC. It yields the protein CASSDSVAGGRDEQFF.

This chain links TRBV7-9 with TRBJ2-5; 8 bases match TRBD2. The CDR3 loop spans 14 amino acids. Germline V gives CDR1 SEHNR, CDR2 FQNEAQ (reference sequence). The V gene end was trimmed by 8 bases and the J gene end by 4 bases; junction bases not matched to a gene: 9. This chain's CDR3 is CASDLGRGRETQYF. The CDR3 nucleotides are TGTGCCAGCGACCTCGGGAGGGGTCGAGAGACCCAGTACTTC.

The chain uses TRBV4-3 and TRBJ2-3; D call uncertain. CDR3 length equals 15 residues. Trimming took 0 bases from V and 2 from J, leaving 9 bases between them. The germline CDR1 and CDR2 sequences are LGHNA and YSLEER. This chain's CDR3 is CASSQEPVVTDTQYF. The CDR3 bases are TGCGCCAGCAGCCAAGAACCAGTAGTCACAGATACGCAGTATTTT.

This clonotype was seen only a few times. The chain uses TRBV5-1 and TRBJ1-4; tentatively, D is TRBD1 (6 bases). The germline V and J ends were trimmed by 7 bases and 3 bases, with 10 bases remaining between them. From germline, CDR1 is SGHRS and CDR2 YFSETQ. This CDR3 has 13 amino acids. Here the CDR3 reads CASGQLPNEKLFF. The CDR3 bases are TGCGCCAGCGGACAGCTACCTAATGAAAAACTGTTTTTT.

Only a few counts were recorded for this clonotype. The chain carries TRBV27 and TRBJ2-5; D is undetermined. Germline V gives CDR1 MNHEY, CDR2 SMNVEV (reference sequence). The V and J ends lost 5 bases and 7 bases respectively, with 17 bases between them. The CDR3 runs 14 residues. CDR3 protein: CASSPVRVLGTQYF. As DNA, the CDR3 is TGTGCCAGCAGTCCCGTTAGGGTCTTAGGGACCCAGTACTTC.

Only a few counts were recorded for this clonotype. This chain joins TRBV6-2 or TRBV6-3 and TRBJ1-6, with 7 bases matching TRBD1. Per germline, CDR1 MNHEY and CDR2 SVGEGT. V trimming: 6 bases; J trimming: 0 bases; junction bases outside the gene matches: 11. The CDR3 totals 18 residues. DNA for the CDR3: TGTGCCAGCAGGCCCCTTACAGGGGCGACCTCCTATAATTCACCCCTCCACTTT. It encodes CASRPLTGATSYNSPLHF.

The chain combines TRBV7-2 with TRBJ1-1; D unclear. Germline V gene lookup returns CDR1 SGHTA and CDR2 FQGNSA. This CDR3 spans 14 amino acids. V was clipped by 4 bases and J by 1 base, with 10 bases between them. The CDR3 nucleotides are TGTGCCAGCAGCTCCTCCATTGGGAACACTGAAGCTTTCTTT. Translation gives CASSSSIGNTEAFF.

This clonotype was detected only a few times. This rearrangement joins TRBV7-2 to TRBJ1-2, with unresolved D. Germline CDR1 SGHTA, CDR2 FQGNSA. V was clipped by 2 bases and J by 1 base, with 11 bases between them. The CDR3 has 15 residues. The chain's CDR3 is CASSLTLVVNYGYTF. CDR3 nucleotide sequence: TGTGCCAGCAGCTTAACTTTGGTCGTTAACTATGGCTACACCTTC.

This clonotype was detected only a few times. The chain recombines TRBV29-1 with TRBJ1-1; D unresolved. Germline CDR1 and CDR2: SQVTM and ANQGSEA. Trimming stripped 4 bases from V and 5 bases from J, with 5 bases between. This CDR3 spans 10 amino acids. CDR3 residues: CSVVRTEAFF. In DNA, the CDR3 is TGCAGCGTTGTAAGGACTGAAGCTTTCTTT. The complete variable domain, with remaining parts taken from reference TRBV29-1 and TRBJ1-1, reads SAVISQKPSRDICQRGTSLTIQCQVDSQVTMMFWYRQQPGQSLTLIATANQGSEATYESGFVIDKFPISRPNLTFSTLTVSNMSPEDSSIYLCSVVRTEAFFGQGTRLTVV.

This clonotype has just a few counts. The genes are TRBV5-1 and TRBJ1-4; 11 bases are shared with TRBD1. J lost 7 bases, V lost 4 bases, and 9 bases had no gene match. This CDR3 region has 16 residues. Germline V gives CDR1 SGHRS, CDR2 YFSETQ. The CDR3 DNA sequence: TGCGCCAGCAGCCAGTTGTCCGGGACAGGGGGTGAAAAACTGTTTTTT. Translating gives CASSQLSGTGGEKLFF.